A selection of T cell receptor beta chains follows, all from one sample in a study of shared clonotypes between healthy human individuals. Only in-frame clones appear in the TCRdb table, and some are missing; sequencing was by immunoSEQ multiplex PCR. The table includes about 680,000 clones, 60% to 80% detected once. Sequenced material: memory CD4+ T cells sorted from blood. Receptors originate from a woman in her twenties or thirties in good health. Each CDR3 is given with its conserved first and last residue. The D gene is left open where the match is weak. Clone sizes are given selectively: once, few, many, or a class where the clone is expanded.

abundance: NA; v_gene: TRBV7-9; j_gene: TRBJ1-3; d_gene: TRBD1; CDR3aa: CASSRGQDGLGNTIYF; CDR3nt: TGTGCCAGCTCCCGGGGACAGGATGGCCTTGGAAACACCATATATTTT
abundance: NA; v_gene: TRBV7-2; j_gene: TRBJ2-7; d_gene: NA; CDR3aa: CASSLAGTRQRVEQYF; CDR3nt: TGTGCCAGCAGCTTAGCCGGGACACGTCAACGGGTGGAGCAGTACTTC
abundance: NA; v_gene: TRBV14; j_gene: TRBJ2-3; d_gene: TRBD1; CDR3aa: CASSQSTGQGHDTQYF; CDR3nt: TGTGCCAGCAGCCAATCGACCGGACAGGGTCACGATACGCAGTATTTT
abundance: NA; v_gene: TRBV6-5; j_gene: TRBJ2-1; d_gene: NA; CDR3aa: CASSEQGWYNEQFF; CDR3nt: TGTGCCAGCAGTGAGCAGGGGTGGTACAATGAGCAGTTCTTC
abundance: many; v_gene: TRBV28; j_gene: TRBJ1-4; d_gene: NA; CDR3aa: CASTTYRVLATNEKLFF; CDR3nt: TGTGCCAGCACCACGTACAGGGTTCTGGCAACTAATGAAAAACTGTTTTTT
abundance: NA; v_gene: TRBV27; j_gene: TRBJ1-5; d_gene: TRBD1; CDR3aa: CASSRGSGTGEYSNQPQHF; CDR3nt: TGTGCCAGCAGCCGGGGTTCCGGGACAGGGGAGTATAGCAATCAGCCCCAGCATTTT
abundance: NA; v_gene: TRBV23-1; j_gene: TRBJ2-3; d_gene: NA; CDR3aa: CASSQSCREGTDTQYF; CDR3nt: TGCGCCAGCAGTCAATCCTGCAGGGAAGGAACAGATACGCAGTATTTT
abundance: once; v_gene: TRBV30; j_gene: TRBJ1-5; d_gene: NA; CDR3aa: CAWSSGANSNQPQHF; CDR3nt: TGTGCCTGGAGTTCGGGAGCTAATAGCAATCAGCCCCAGCATTTT
abundance: once; v_gene: TRBV28; j_gene: TRBJ2-3; d_gene: TRBD2; CDR3aa: CASSFRKAGEGDTQYF; CDR3nt: TGTGCCAGCAGTTTTCGGAAAGCGGGAGAGGGAGATACGCAGTATTTT
abundance: NA; v_gene: TRBV7-9; j_gene: TRBJ2-3; d_gene: NA; CDR3aa: CASSLATAGRSTDTQYF; CDR3nt: TGTGCCAGCAGCTTAGCGACAGCCGGTAGAAGCACAGATACGCAGTATTTT
abundance: NA; v_gene: TRBV5-1; j_gene: TRBJ1-1; d_gene: NA; CDR3aa: CASSLGGKDTEAFF; CDR3nt: TGCGCCAGCAGCTTGGGGGGCAAGGACACTGAAGCTTTCTTT
abundance: NA; v_gene: TRBV5-8; j_gene: TRBJ2-2; d_gene: NA; CDR3aa: CASSLVATPTGELFF; CDR3nt: TGTGCCAGCAGCTTAGTTGCTACCCCCACCGGGGAGCTGTTTTTT
abundance: NA; v_gene: TRBV9; j_gene: TRBJ2-2; d_gene: TRBD1; CDR3aa: CASSGTGWYTGELFF; CDR3nt: TGTGCCAGCAGCGGGACAGGGTGGTACACCGGGGAGCTGTTTTTT
abundance: NA; v_gene: TRBV7-2; j_gene: TRBJ2-7; d_gene: NA; CDR3aa: CASSLVTGGYEQYF; CDR3nt: TGTGCCAGCAGCTTAGTGACAGGAGGCTACGAGCAGTACTTC
abundance: NA; v_gene: TRBV28; j_gene: TRBJ2-7; d_gene: TRBD1; CDR3aa: CASSPAQGYEQYF; CDR3nt: TGTGCCAGCAGTCCTGCACAGGGGTACGAGCAGTACTTC